Each of the 7 T cell receptor beta chains below was sequenced from the same sample in a study of cytomegalovirus exposure and HLA in healthy donors. It was with 60 Vbeta and 13 Jbeta primers that the PCR ran. TCRdb keeps only in-frame clones here, not all; method: immunoSEQ multiplex PCR. Of about 170,000 clones listed, over 75% were seen once; the top ten hold about 0.93%. Sequenced input: PBMCs. The source of these receptors is a woman between 45 and 65 years old in good health and CMV-seropositive.

In nucleotides, the CDR3 is TGTGCCAGCAGCCGTGACAGGGGCTTGAGCTCCTACAATGAGCAGTTCTTC. This translates into CASSRDRGLSSYNEQFF. The V call is TRBV5-6, the J call TRBJ2-1; TRBD1 matches 8 bases. Germline V gene sequence: CDR1 SGHDT, CDR2 YYEEEE. The CDR3 length is 17 residues. V shed 4 bases and J 0 bases; nucleotides not matched to a gene: 9.

The J gene is TRBJ2-1, the V gene TRBV28; no firm D call. Germline CDR1 MDHEN, CDR2 SYDVKM. CDR3 length: 14 residues. V lost 1 base, J lost 0 bases, and 4 bases lay in between. The CDR3 here is CASSLFHSYNEQFF. In nucleotides, the CDR3 is TGTGCCAGCAGTTTATTCCACTCCTACAATGAGCAGTTCTTC.

The gene calls are TRBV4-1 and TRBJ1-4; possible D gene TRBD1, 5 bases. Per the germline V gene, CDR1 is MGHRA and CDR2 is YSYEKL. Trimming stripped 6 bases from V and 8 bases from J, with 13 bases between. This CDR3 has 13 amino acids. The CDR3 DNA sequence: TGCGCCAGCAGGTCAGGGCTCAAGGAAAAACTGTTTTTT. Translated, it gives CASRSGLKEKLFF.

This clone showed up just a few times. The chain joins TRBV6-5 to TRBJ1-6; D not resolved. Trimming stripped 5 bases from V and 4 bases from J, with 12 bases between. In germline, CDR1 is MNHEY, CDR2 SVGAGI. The CDR3 contains 15 residues. CDR3 bases: TGTGCCAGCAGTCTACGCGGGCAGTATAATTCACCCCTCCACTTT. It translates to CASSLRGQYNSPLHF.

The V gene is TRBV29-1, the J gene TRBJ2-3, with 10 bases identical to TRBD2. Germline CDR1 reads SQVTM; CDR2 reads ANQGSEA. This CDR3 contains 14 residues. V shed 4 bases and J 4 bases; nucleotides not matched to a gene: 5. In nucleotides, the CDR3 is TGCAGCGTTGCTCTAGCGGGGGACTCAGATACGCAGTATTTT. Translation gives CSVALAGDSDTQYF.

The J gene is TRBJ2-5, the V gene TRBV7-2; possibly TRBD2 for D (6 bases). The CDR3 spans 15 residues. Trimming removed 5 bases from V and 4 bases from J, with 17 bases in between. CDR1 is SGHTA, CDR2 FQGNSA, per germline. CDR3 residues: CASSAAGMGLETQYF. CDR3 coding DNA: TGTGCCAGCAGCGCGGCGGGGATGGGACTAGAGACCCAGTACTTC. Combining the CDR3 with reference TRBV7-2 and TRBJ2-5 gives the whole variable domain GAGVSQSPSNKVTEKGKDVELRCDPISGHTALYWYRQSLGQGLEFLIYFQGNSAPDKSGLPSDRFSAERTGGSVSTLTIQRTQQEDSAVYLCASSAAGMGLETQYFGPGTRLLVL.

This clone was found a few times. V and J are TRBV4-2 and TRBJ2-3; 10 bases line up with TRBD2. V lost 3 bases, J lost 1 base, and 7 bases stayed unmatched. Germline-derived CDR1 and CDR2 are LGHNA and YNFKEQ. The CDR3 length is 17 residues. The CDR3 loop is CASSQGAGTSGTDTQYF. The CDR3 region has the DNA TGTGCCAGCAGCCAGGGGGCCGGGACTAGCGGCACAGATACGCAGTATTTT.